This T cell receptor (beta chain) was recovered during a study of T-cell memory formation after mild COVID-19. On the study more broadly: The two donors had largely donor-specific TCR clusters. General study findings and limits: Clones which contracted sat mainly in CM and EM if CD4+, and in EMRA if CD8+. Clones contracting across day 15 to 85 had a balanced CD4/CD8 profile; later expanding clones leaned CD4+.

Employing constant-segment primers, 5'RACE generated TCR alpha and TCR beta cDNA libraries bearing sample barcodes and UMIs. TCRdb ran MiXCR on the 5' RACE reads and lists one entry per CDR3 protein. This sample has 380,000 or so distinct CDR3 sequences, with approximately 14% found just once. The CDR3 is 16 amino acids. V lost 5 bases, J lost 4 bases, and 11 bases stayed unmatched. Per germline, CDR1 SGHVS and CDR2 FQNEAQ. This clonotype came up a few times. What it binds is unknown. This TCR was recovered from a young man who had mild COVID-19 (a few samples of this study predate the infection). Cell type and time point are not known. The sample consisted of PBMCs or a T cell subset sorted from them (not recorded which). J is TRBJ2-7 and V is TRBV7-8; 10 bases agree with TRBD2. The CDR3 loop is CASSQRAASGGYEQYF. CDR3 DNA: TGTGCCAGCAGCCAGCGGGCGGCTAGCGGGGGTTACGAGCAGTACTTC. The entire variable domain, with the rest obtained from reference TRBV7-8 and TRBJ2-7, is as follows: GAGVSQSPRYKVAKRGQDVALRCDPISGHVSLFWYQQALGQGPEFLTYFQNEAQLDKSGLPSDRFFAERPEGSVSTLKIQRTQQEDSAVYLCASSQRAASGGYEQYFGPGTRLTVT.